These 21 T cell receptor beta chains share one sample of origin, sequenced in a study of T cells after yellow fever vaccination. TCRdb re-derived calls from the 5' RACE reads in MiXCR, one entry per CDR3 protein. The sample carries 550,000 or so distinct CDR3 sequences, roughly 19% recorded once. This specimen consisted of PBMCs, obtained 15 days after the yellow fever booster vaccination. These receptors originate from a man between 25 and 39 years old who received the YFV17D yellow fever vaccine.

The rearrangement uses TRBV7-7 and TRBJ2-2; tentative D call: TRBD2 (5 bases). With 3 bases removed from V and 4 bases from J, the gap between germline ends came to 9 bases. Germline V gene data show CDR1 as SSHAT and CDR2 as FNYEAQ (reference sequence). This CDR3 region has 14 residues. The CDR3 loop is CASSFTEGTGELFF. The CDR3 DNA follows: TGTGCCAGCAGCTTCACCGAGGGCACCGGGGAGCTGTTTTTT.

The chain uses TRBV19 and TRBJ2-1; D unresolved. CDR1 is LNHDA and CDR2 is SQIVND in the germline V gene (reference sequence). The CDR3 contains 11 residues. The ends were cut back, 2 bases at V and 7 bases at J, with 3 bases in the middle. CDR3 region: CASSIRNEQFF. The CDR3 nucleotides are TGTGCCAGTAGTATACGAAATGAGCAGTTCTTC.

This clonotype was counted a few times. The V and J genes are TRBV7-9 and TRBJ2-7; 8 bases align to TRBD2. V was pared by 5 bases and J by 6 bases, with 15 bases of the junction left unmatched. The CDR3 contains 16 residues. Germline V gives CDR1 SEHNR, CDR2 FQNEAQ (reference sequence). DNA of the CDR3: TGTGCCAGCAGCCACGGAGGGACTAGGGGGTCGTTCGAGCAGTACTTC. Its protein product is CASSHGGTRGSFEQYF.

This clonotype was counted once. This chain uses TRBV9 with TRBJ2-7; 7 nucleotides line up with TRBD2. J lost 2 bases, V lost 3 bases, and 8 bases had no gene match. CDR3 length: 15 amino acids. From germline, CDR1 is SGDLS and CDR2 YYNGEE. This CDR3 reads CASSDGEGGTYEQYF. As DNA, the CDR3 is TGTGCCAGCAGCGACGGGGAGGGCGGTACCTACGAGCAGTACTTC.

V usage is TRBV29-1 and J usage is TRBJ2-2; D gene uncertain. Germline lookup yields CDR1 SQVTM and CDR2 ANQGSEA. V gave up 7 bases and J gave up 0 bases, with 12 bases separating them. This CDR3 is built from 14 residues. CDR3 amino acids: CSGKLGSNTGELFF. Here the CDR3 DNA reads TGCAGCGGGAAACTCGGTTCGAACACCGGGGAGCTGTTTTTT.

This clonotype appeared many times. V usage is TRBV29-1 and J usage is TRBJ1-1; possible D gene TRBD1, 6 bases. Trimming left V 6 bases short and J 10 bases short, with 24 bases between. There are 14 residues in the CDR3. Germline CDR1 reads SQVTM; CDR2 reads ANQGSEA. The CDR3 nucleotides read TGCAGCGTCTCTACACCCCGGGACAACCAGATAGCTTTCTTT. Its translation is CSVSTPRDNQIAFF.

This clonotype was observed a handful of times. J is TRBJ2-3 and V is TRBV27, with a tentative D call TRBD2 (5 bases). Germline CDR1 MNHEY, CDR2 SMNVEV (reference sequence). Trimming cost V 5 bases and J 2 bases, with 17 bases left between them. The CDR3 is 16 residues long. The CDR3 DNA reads TGTGCCAGCAGTAGCTGGGAGCCAGAGAACACAGATACGCAGTATTTT. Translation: CASSSWEPENTDTQYF.

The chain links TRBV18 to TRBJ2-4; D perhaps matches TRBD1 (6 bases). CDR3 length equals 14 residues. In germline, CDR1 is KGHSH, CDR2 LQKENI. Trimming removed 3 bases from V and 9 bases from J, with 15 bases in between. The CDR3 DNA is TGTGCCAGCTCACCCATAGAACAGGGCAGCATTCAGTACTTC. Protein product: CASSPIEQGSIQYF.

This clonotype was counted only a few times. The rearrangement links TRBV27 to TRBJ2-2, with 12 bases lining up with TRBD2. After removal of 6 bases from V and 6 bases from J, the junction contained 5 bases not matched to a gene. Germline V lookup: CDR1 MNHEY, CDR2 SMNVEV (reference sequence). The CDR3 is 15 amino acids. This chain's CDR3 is CASRPGTSGSGELFF. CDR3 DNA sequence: TGTGCCAGCAGACCCGGGACTAGCGGGTCCGGGGAGCTGTTTTTT.

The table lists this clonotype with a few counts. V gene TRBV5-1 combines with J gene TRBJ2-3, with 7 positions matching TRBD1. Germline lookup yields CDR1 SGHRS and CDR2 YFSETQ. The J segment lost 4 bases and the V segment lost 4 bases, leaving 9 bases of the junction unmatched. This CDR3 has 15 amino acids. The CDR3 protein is CASSTRPDRADTQYF. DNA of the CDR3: TGCGCCAGCAGCACACGACCTGACAGGGCAGATACGCAGTATTTT.

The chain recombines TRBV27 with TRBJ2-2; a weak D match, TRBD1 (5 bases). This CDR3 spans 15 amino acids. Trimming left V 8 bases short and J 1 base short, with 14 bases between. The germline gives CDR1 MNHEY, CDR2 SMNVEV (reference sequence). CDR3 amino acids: CASVKVQGNTGELFF. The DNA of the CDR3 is TGTGCCAGCGTCAAGGTGCAGGGGAACACCGGGGAGCTGTTTTTT.

CDR3: CSVEAAGQRTKNIQYF. As DNA, the CDR3 is TGCAGCGTTGAAGCGGCGGGGCAGAGAACCAAAAACATTCAGTACTTC. The chain is built from TRBV29-1 and TRBJ2-4; D is perhaps TRBD2 (6 bases). Looked up from germline, CDR1 is SQVTM and CDR2 is ANQGSEA. This CDR3 spans 16 amino acids. The ends were cut back, 1 base at V and 2 bases at J, with 15 bases in the middle.

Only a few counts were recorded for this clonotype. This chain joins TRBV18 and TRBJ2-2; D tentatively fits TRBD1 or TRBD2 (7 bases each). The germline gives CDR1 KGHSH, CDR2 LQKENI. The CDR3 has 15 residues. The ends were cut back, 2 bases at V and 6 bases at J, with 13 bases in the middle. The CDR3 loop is CASSPETGRAGELFF. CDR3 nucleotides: TGTGCCAGCTCACCAGAGACAGGGAGGGCCGGGGAGCTGTTTTTT. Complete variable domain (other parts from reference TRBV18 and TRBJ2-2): NAGVMQNPRHLVRRRGQEARLRCSPMKGHSHVYWYRQLPEEGLKFMVYLQKENIIDESGMPKERFSAEFPKEGPSILRIQQVVRGDSAAYFCASSPETGRAGELFFGEGSRLTVL.

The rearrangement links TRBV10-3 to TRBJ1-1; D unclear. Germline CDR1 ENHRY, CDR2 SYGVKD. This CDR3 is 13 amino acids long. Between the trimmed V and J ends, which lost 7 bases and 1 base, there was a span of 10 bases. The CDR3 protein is CAITERPNTEAFF. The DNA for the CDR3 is TGTGCCATCACCGAAAGACCGAACACTGAAGCTTTCTTT.

The CDR3 reads CASSRIYRDQETQYF. The CDR3, as DNA: TGTGCCAGCTCCAGGATTTACAGGGACCAAGAGACCCAGTACTTC. The gene calls are TRBV6-1 and TRBJ2-5, with D possibly being TRBD1 (6 bases). V was cut by 8 bases and J by 0 bases, with 16 bases left in between. The CDR3 contains 15 residues. Germline CDR1 and CDR2: MNHNS and SASEGT.

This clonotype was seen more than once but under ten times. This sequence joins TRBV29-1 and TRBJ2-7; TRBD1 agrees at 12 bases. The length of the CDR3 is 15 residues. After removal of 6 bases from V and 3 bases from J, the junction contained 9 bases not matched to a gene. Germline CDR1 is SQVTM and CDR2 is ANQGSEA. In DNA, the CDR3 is TGCAGCGTACGGGGACAGGGGGCCGGTATCTACGAGCAGTACTTC. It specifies CSVRGQGAGIYEQYF.

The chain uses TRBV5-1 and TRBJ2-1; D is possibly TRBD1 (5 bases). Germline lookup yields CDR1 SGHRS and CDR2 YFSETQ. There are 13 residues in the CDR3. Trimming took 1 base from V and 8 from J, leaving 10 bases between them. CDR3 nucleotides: TGCGCCAGCAGCTTGACAGGTGCAGATGAGCAGTTCTTC. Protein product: CASSLTGADEQFF.

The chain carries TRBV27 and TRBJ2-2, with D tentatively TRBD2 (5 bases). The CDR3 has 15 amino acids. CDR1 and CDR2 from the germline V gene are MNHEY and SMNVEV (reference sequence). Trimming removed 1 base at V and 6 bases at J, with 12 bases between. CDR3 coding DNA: TGTGCCAGCAGTTTATGGGGAGCGACCCCCGGGGAGCTGTTTTTT. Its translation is CASSLWGATPGELFF.

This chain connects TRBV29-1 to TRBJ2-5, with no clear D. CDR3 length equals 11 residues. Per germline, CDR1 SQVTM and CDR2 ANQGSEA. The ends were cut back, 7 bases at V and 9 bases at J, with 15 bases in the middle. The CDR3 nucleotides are TGCAGCGCGGACGGGCCGGGCTCCCAGTACTTC. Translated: CSADGPGSQYF.

CDR3 bases: TGTGCCAGCGGGCCTGCGGGCCCGAACACCGGGGAGCTGTTTTTT. Its protein is CASGPAGPNTGELFF. This rearrangement joins TRBV7-3 to TRBJ2-2; D might be TRBD2 (5 bases). The CDR3 loop spans 15 amino acids. Germline CDR1 and CDR2: SGHTA and FQGTGA. Trimming took off 8 bases at V and 0 bases at J, with 13 bases between the two ends.

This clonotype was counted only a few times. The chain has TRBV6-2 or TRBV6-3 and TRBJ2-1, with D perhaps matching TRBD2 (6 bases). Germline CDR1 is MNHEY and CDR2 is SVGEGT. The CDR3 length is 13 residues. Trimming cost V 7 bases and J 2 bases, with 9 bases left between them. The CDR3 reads CASTRTTYNEQFF. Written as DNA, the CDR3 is TGTGCCAGCACCCGGACTACCTACAATGAGCAGTTCTTC.